These 14 T cell receptor beta chains originate from one sample sequenced in a study of shared clonotypes between healthy human individuals. Some clones are missing from TCRdb's copy, which holds only in-frame ones; the method was immunoSEQ multiplex PCR. This table has hundreds of thousands of clones, about 76% appearing once. The sequenced sample consisted of PBMCs. These receptor sequences come from a woman aged 40 to 50 in good health. Some clones in this sample may be carry-over from other donors' samples.

V usage is TRBV18 and J usage is TRBJ2-5; the D gene is possibly TRBD2 (6 bases). Per germline, CDR1 KGHSH and CDR2 LQKENI. V was trimmed by 5 bases and J by 5 bases, leaving 18 bases between them. The CDR3 consists of 15 residues. The CDR3 here is CASSTTRTSGETQYF. CDR3 coding DNA: TGTGCCAGCTCAACCACCCGGACAAGCGGGGAGACCCAGTACTTC.

V is TRBV9 and J is TRBJ1-1; no firm D call. Trimming removed 0 bases at V and 0 bases at J, with 9 bases between. The V gene's germline CDR1 is SGDLS and CDR2 YYNGEE. This CDR3 is 15 amino acids long. The CDR3 nucleotides are TGTGCCAGCAGCGTAGGCCCCTATATGAACACTGAAGCTTTCTTT. Its translation is CASSVGPYMNTEAFF.

The chain uses TRBV27 and TRBJ2-4, with 7 positions matching TRBD1. Trimming at V came to 8 bases and at J to 0 bases, leaving 10 bases not matched to a gene. In germline, CDR1 is MNHEY, CDR2 SMNVEV (reference sequence). The CDR3 runs 16 residues. CDR3 in amino acids: CASLRDRTLAKNIQYF. The CDR3 DNA is TGTGCCAGCCTTCGGGACAGAACACTAGCCAAAAACATTCAGTACTTC.

The V gene is TRBV6-1, the J gene TRBJ1-3, with D tentatively TRBD1 (6 bases). CDR1 is MNHNS and CDR2 is SASEGT in the germline V gene. Trimming cost V 8 bases and J 0 bases, with 14 bases left between them. The CDR3 contains 15 residues. For the CDR3, the DNA is TGTGCCAGCGGAGCGGGACACCTCTCTGGAAACACCATATATTTT. Translation: CASGAGHLSGNTIYF.

The V call is TRBV6-5, the J call TRBJ2-5, with a weak D call TRBD1 (6 bases). Germline-derived CDR1 and CDR2 are MNHEY and SVGAGI. Trimming shortened V by 8 bases and J by 2 bases, and 9 bases separated the two germline ends. The CDR3 contains 12 residues. The CDR3 here is CASRRGQETQYF. CDR3 DNA sequence: TGTGCCAGCCGCAGGGGTCAAGAGACCCAGTACTTC.

Notes on this clone: Other DNA sequences in the same sample also yield this CDR3. The chain employs TRBV5-1 and TRBJ1-2, with 7 bases lining up with TRBD1. V shed 0 bases, J shed 5 bases, and the junction held 4 bases outside the gene matches. The CDR3 covers 14 residues. Germline CDR1 SGHRS, CDR2 YFSETQ. CDR3 nucleotides: TGCGCCAGCAGCTTGGACGGGACAGTATATGGCTACACCTTC. Translating it yields CASSLDGTVYGYTF. The complete variable domain, with remaining parts taken from reference TRBV5-1 and TRBJ1-2, reads KAGVTQTPRYLIKTRGQQVTLSCSPISGHRSVSWYQQTPGQGLQFLFEYFSETQRNKGNFPGRFSGRQFSNSRSEMNVSTLELGDSALYLCASSLDGTVYGYTFGSGTRLTVV.

The V gene is TRBV7-2, the J gene TRBJ1-3; D may be TRBD1 (6 bases). Trimming pared 1 base from V and 8 bases from J, leaving 12 bases between. The germline CDR1 and CDR2 sequences are SGHTA and FQGNSA. The CDR3 is 14 amino acids. CDR3 DNA sequence: TGTGCCAGCAGCTTAGACTACGACAGGTACACCATATATTTT. Translating it yields CASSLDYDRYTIYF.

The chain has TRBV2 and TRBJ2-5, with a possible D match to TRBD1 (6 bases). Looked up from germline, CDR1 is SNHLY and CDR2 is FYNNEI. The ends were cut back, 1 base at V and 3 bases at J, with 9 bases in the middle. There are 14 residues in the CDR3. The CDR3 DNA follows: TGTGCCAGCAGTGAAGAAGCAGGGGAAGAGACCCAGTACTTC. This translates into CASSEEAGEETQYF. Filled out from reference TRBV2 and TRBJ2-5, the complete variable domain reads EPEVTQTPSHQVTQMGQEVILRCVPISNHLYFYWYRQILGQKVEFLVSFYNNEISEKSEIFDDQFSVERPDGSNFTLKIRSTKLEDSAMYFCASSEEAGEETQYFGPGTRLLVL.

The chain joins TRBV7-2 to TRBJ2-1; weak D call: TRBD2 (6 bases). The germline V and J ends were trimmed by 1 base and 3 bases, with 10 bases remaining between them. CDR1 SGHTA and CDR2 FQGNSA come from the germline V gene. CDR3 length: 15 residues. The CDR3 spells CASSLVVSGYNEQFF. The CDR3 coding sequence is TGTGCCAGCAGCTTAGTGGTTAGCGGCTACAATGAGCAGTTCTTC.

V gene TRBV7-3 combines with J gene TRBJ2-1; D unclear. This CDR3 is built from 13 residues. V lost 3 bases and J 2 bases, leaving 5 bases between the germline ends. Looked up from germline, CDR1 is SGHTA and CDR2 is FQGTGA. The CDR3 region has the DNA TGTGCCAGCAGCTTGTTCCCCTACAATGAGCAGTTCTTC. Residues: CASSLFPYNEQFF.

The chain recombines TRBV4-3 with TRBJ1-2, with 8 bases aligning to TRBD1. Germline assignment: CDR1 LGHNA and CDR2 YSLEER. J gave up 4 bases and V 0 bases, and 13 bases lay outside the gene matches. The CDR3 extends over 18 amino acids. CDR3 sequence reads: CASSQDQWTGPPSYGYTF. Written as DNA, the CDR3 is TGCGCCAGCAGCCAAGATCAGTGGACAGGGCCTCCTTCCTATGGCTACACCTTC.

The chain is built from TRBV7-2 and TRBJ2-7; D is perhaps TRBD1 (6 bases). Trimming took off 5 bases at V and 9 bases at J, with 17 bases between the two ends. The CDR3 extends over 13 amino acids. Germline CDR1 reads SGHTA; CDR2 reads FQGNSA. The CDR3 reads CASSPDRQRVQYF. CDR3 sequence (DNA): TGTGCCAGCAGCCCAGACAGGCAAAGGGTGCAGTACTTC. The entire variable domain, with the rest obtained from reference TRBV7-2 and TRBJ2-7, is as follows: GAGVSQSPSNKVTEKGKDVELRCDPISGHTALYWYRQSLGQGLEFLIYFQGNSAPDKSGLPSDRFSAERTGGSVSTLTIQRTQQEDSAVYLCASSPDRQRVQYFGPGTRLTVT.

This chain joins TRBV28 and TRBJ2-3; no definite D call. The CDR3 has 13 residues. V was shortened by 6 bases and J by 4 bases, with 11 bases between the two germline ends. CDR1 and CDR2 (germline): MDHEN, SYDVKM. The CDR3 reads CASSPRWADTQYF. As DNA, the CDR3 is TGTGCCAGCAGCCCCCGGTGGGCAGATACGCAGTATTTT.

The J gene is TRBJ2-7, the V gene TRBV5-1; 7 bases are shared with TRBD2. The CDR3 length is 15 residues. V was clipped by 9 bases and J by 0 bases; unmatched bases: 12. CDR1 SGHRS and CDR2 YFSETQ come from the germline V gene. The CDR3 is CATSFGSGASYEQYF. DNA of the CDR3: TGCGCCACCTCGTTTGGGAGCGGGGCCTCCTACGAGCAGTACTTC. The full variable domain, rest sourced from reference TRBV5-1 and TRBJ2-7, is KAGVTQTPRYLIKTRGQQVTLSCSPISGHRSVSWYQQTPGQGLQFLFEYFSETQRNKGNFPGRFSGRQFSNSRSEMNVSTLELGDSALYLCATSFGSGASYEQYFGPGTRLTVT.